This T cell receptor beta chain comes out of a study of sequential checkpoint blockade in melanoma. Repertoires were generated with immunoSEQ multiplex PCR, while TCRdb's copy carries only in-frame clones and drops some. The table includes tens of thousands of clones, 80% to 90% detected once. The CDR3 totals 14 residues. The germline V gene has CDR1 MGHRA and CDR2 YSYEKL. Turning to this clone: Germline is not matched at one junction end, which may reflect a read error.

Treatment meaning: randomized to nivolumab then ipilimumab (arm A) or the reverse (arm B). The gene calls are TRBV4-1 and TRBJ2-7, with 8 bases lining up with TRBD1. Material: CD8+ T cells sorted from blood (inferred from file names), obtained from a patient given nivolumab and ipilimumab in sequence. This sequence was found in a human donor with melanoma. The CDR3 DNA reads as TGTGCCAGCAGCCCAGGACAGGGCAAGTACGAGCAGTACTTC. It encodes CASSPGQGKYEQYF.